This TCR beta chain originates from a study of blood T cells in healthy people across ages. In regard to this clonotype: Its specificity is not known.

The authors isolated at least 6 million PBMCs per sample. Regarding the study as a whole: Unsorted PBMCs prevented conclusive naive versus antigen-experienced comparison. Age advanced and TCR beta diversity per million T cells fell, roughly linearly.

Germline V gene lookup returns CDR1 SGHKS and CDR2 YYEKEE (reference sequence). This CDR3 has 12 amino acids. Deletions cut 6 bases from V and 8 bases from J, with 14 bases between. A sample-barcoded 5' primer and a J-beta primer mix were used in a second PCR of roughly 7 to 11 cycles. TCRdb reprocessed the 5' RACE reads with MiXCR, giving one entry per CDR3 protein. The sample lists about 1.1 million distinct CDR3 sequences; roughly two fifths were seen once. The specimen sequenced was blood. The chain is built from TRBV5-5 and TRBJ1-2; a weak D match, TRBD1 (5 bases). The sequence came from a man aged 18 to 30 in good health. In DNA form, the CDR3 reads TGTGCCAGCATCGACAGATTGAGAGGCTACACCTTC. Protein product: CASIDRLRGYTF.